These 3 T cell receptor beta chains were all obtained from the same sample, sequenced in a study of shared clonotypes between healthy human individuals. Measured with immunoSEQ multiplex PCR; TCRdb has only the in-frame clones, and not every one. The table records about 820,000 clones, 80% to 95% of them present only once. In the naive CD8 group, cells lacked CD45RO and were positively selected for CCR7, so terminally differentiated effector memory CD45RA+ cells were left out. Sequencing was performed on naive CD8+ T cells sorted from blood. The receptors come from a man aged 25 to 45 in good health.

This chain joins TRBV10-1 and TRBJ2-2, with 13 nucleotides matching TRBD2. Germline-derived CDR1 and CDR2 are WNHNN and SYGVQD (reference sequence). This CDR3 is 15 amino acids long. With 6 bases clipped from V and 5 bases from J, the junction kept 3 bases outside the gene matches. In DNA form, the CDR3 reads TGCGCCAGCAGCGGACTAGCGGGAGAGACCGGGGAGCTGTTTTTT. Protein: CASSGLAGETGELFF.

V usage is TRBV10-3 and J usage is TRBJ2-7, with TRBD2 matching over 9 bases. V lost 10 bases, J lost 3 bases, and 7 bases stayed unmatched. This CDR3 comprises 13 residues. Germline CDR1 reads ENHRY; CDR2 reads SYGVKD. CDR3: CATRSGGDYEQYF. CDR3 coding DNA: TGTGCCACACGTAGCGGGGGAGACTACGAGCAGTACTTC.

This chain connects TRBV19 to TRBJ2-7; 7 bases map to TRBD1. V shed 5 bases and J 0 bases; nucleotides not matched to a gene: 7. From germline, CDR1 is LNHDA and CDR2 SQIVND (reference sequence). There are 15 residues in the CDR3. The CDR3 nucleotides read TGTGCCAGTAGTCCGACCGGGACAGTCTCCTACGAGCAGTACTTC. Its translation: CASSPTGTVSYEQYF.